This T cell receptor (beta chain) was captured in a study of blood T cell repertoires in COVID-19. Across the whole study: Spain, Italy and the United States supplied samples that represented acute and convalescent COVID-19. Sources were T cells, B-cell-depleted T cells, or PBMCs; the material itself was cDNA or gDNA.

Trimming pared 1 base from V and 4 bases from J, leaving 8 bases between. The CDR3 covers 13 residues. CDR1 and CDR2 (germline): SGDLS, YYNGEE. Clones were read by immunoSEQ multiplex PCR, and TCRdb kept only the in-frame ones, dropping some. The sample gives about 65,000 clones, nearly 85% of which show up once; 35% to 50% is in the top ten. This sequence originates from a human donor in a cohort sampled during active COVID-19. The sample comprised peripheral blood. This chain uses TRBV9 with TRBJ1-1, with D uncertain. CDR3 in amino acids: CASSVSGGTEAFF. The CDR3 DNA sequence: TGTGCCAGCAGCGTATCTGGCGGCACTGAAGCTTTCTTT.